The entry that follows covers one T cell receptor beta chain sequence. What this receptor recognizes is not known. No base quality information exists; no much larger clone differs at one position. Library creation used the immunoSEQ multiplex PCR assay. TCRdb's version of the immuneACCESS table is confined to in-frame rearrangements and falls short of the full clone set. An unresolved V gene accounts for under half of the shortfall where checked; the remainder is of unknown origin. The sample table records over 55,000 clones; roughly 89% of these occur just once. Clones ranked in the top ten supply about 3.9% of the sample. This entry belongs to a study of technical replicates of blood from several donors (dated by TCRdb to about 2017). Reading from cysteine to phenylalanine, the CDR3 counts 11 amino acids. Left in the record is the CDR3 DNA by itself, 33 bases read in frame from the first base. The germline V gene supplies CDR1 SGHRS and CDR2 YFSETQ. V lost 7 bases and J lost 5 bases, and the count of bases not matched to a germline gene is 0.

The clonotype was recovered from a human donor in good health. Some clones in this sample may be carry-over from other donors' samples. The chain couples TRBV5-1 to TRBJ2-4; TRBD2 agrees with 7 junctional bases. The specimen was PBMCs. The sequenced DNA is TGCGCCAGCCGGGGGGAAAACATTCAGTACTTC. This translates into CASRGENIQYF.